The T cell receptor (beta chain) under discussion was sequenced for a study of blood T cell repertoires in COVID-19 (dated by TCRdb to the early 2020s). With regard to the full study: Collaborator samples came from the United States, Italy and Spain and covered acute and convalescent phases of COVID-19. HLA class I and class II types, where available, came from metadata supplied by the sample provider rather than from assay-based typing. The sample metadata nearly always contained a de-identified subject ID, COVID-19 status, age in years and sex. The repertoires were made available in a free public database intended to serve as a resource for research on the immune response to SARS-CoV-2. The dataset comprised deeply sampled blood TCRbeta repertoires from subjects exposed to, actively infected with, or recovered from COVID-19. The material from the prospective study consisted of cDNA or gDNA derived from T cells, B-cell-depleted T cells, or PBMCs. The samples were drawn from two sources: the first 160 participants of the ongoing ImmuneRACE study, and some 1,300 subjects contributed by 6 global collaborators. What the work shows at the level of the full study, not this receptor alone: The quantity of clinical and demographic metadata differed by source and by participant and was supplied without curation.

TCRbeta CDR3 regions were amplified from genomic DNA by means of the immunoSEQ Assay, a bias-controlled multiplex PCR. In the original analysis: The number of nucleated cells in each sample was estimated by amplification of reference gene primers within the assay. To quantify the absolute abundance of each unique TCRbeta CDR3 rearrangement, sequence reads were collapsed and filtered. For each sample, productive Simpson clonality was calculated by taking the square root of Simpson's diversity index across productive rearrangements. Sourced from immuneACCESS, this table was stored by TCRdb with only in-frame sequences that have V and J called. A share of the clones is absent; for the studies checked, an unresolved V gene accounts for under half, and the remainder has no known explanation. That table supplies the V and J calls and clone size; D and trimming were determined from the DNA. Counted in this sample were over 200,000 clones; 85% of them appeared once. Jointly, the top ten make up 18% of the sample.

In the case of this clone: There is no known antigen for this receptor. The sample holds no much larger clone one base away, and base qualities are not on file. Other DNA sequences of this sample code for an identical CDR3.

In the prospective study, participants were roughly 18 to 100 years old, resided in about two dozen geographic areas of the United States, and were enrolled through a virtual design. In the prospective study, participants were assigned to cohorts based on the clinical history participants reported in a screening survey and a study questionnaire. Recovered participants in ImmuneRACE Cohort 3 were defined by two consecutive negative NP/OP PCR tests, clearance by a healthcare professional, or resolution of symptoms. In the prospective study, mobile phlebotomists collected whole blood, serum and a nasopharyngeal or oropharyngeal swab from each participant. Participants in the prospective study had the option to provide additional blood draws and questionnaires over a 2-month period. Before DNA extraction, blood samples from the prospective study were shipped at room temperature or frozen. The receptor was isolated from a man aged 35-49 years who had recovered from COVID-19. The sequenced sample was PBMCs or T cells enriched from blood (not recorded which).

The CDR3 sequence is CASSIGRGYGYTF. The nucleotides read TGTGCCAGTAGTATCGGCAGGGGGTATGGCTACACCTTC. This chain is built from TRBV19 and TRBJ1-2, and 7 junction bases match TRBD1. From cysteine to phenylalanine, the CDR3 is 13 amino acids long. Of all the DNA, just the CDR3 is kept, 39 bases in frame from base 1. As encoded in the germline V gene (reference sequence), CDR1 is LNHDA while CDR2 is SQIVND. Relative to germline, V is missing 3 bases and J is missing 5 bases, with 3 bases of the junction outside any gene match.